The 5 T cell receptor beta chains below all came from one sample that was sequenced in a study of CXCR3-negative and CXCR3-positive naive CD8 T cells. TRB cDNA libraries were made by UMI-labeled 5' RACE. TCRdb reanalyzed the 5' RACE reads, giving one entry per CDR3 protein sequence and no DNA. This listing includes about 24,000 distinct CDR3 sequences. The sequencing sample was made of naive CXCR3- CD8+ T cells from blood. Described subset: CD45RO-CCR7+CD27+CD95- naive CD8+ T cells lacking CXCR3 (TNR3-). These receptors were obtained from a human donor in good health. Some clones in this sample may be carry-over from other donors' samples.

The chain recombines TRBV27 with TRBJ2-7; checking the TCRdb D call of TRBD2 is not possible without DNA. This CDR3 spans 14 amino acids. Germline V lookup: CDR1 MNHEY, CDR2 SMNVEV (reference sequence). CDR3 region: CASSDGLADYEQYF.

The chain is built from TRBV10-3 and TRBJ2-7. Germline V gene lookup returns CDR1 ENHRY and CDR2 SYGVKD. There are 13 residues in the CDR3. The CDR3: CAITIPGTYEQYF.

The CDR3 spells CSCRIAGGDTQYF. The chain links TRBV29-1 to TRBJ2-3; absent DNA, TCRdb's TRBD2 call cannot be checked. CDR3 size: 13 residues. Germline lookup yields CDR1 SQVTM and CDR2 ANQGSEA.

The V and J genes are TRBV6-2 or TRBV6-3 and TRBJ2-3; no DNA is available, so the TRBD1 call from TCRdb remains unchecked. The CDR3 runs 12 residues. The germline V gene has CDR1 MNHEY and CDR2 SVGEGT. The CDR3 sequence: CASSWGSDTQYF.

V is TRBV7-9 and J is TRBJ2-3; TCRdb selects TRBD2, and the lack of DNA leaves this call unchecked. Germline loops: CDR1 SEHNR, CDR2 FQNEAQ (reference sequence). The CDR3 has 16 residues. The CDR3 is CASSSPEGRATDTQYF.